This T cell receptor (beta chain) emerged from a study of regulatory T cells in long-lasting Graves disease. General observations from the study: Persistent disease favored TRBV28, TRBJ1-2 and TRBJ2-5.

The time point denotes: newly diagnosed GD, antithyroid drugs for less than 3 months. The TCR library used RNA extracted from PBMCs. The V gene lost 6 bases and the J gene lost 3 bases, with 11 bases spanning the gap. This CDR3 has 13 residues. From germline, CDR1 is MDHEN and CDR2 SYDVKM. Both iRepertoire HTBI primers and Arm-PCR of CDR3 regions were used to build the TCR beta libraries. TCRdb re-called the multiplex PCR reads with MiXCR, one entry per CDR3 protein. Of under 300,000 distinct CDR3 sequences listed, roughly a fifth are singletons. In this sample, this clonotype turned up many times. The antigen remains unidentified.

This specimen was peripheral blood mononuclear cells (PBMCs), taken at new diagnosis, from a patient treated with antithyroid drugs. The chain employs TRBV28 and TRBJ1-1; D possibly corresponds to TRBD1 (5 bases). The source is a female donor with Graves disease. The CDR3 sequence is CASRIGGDTEAFF. CDR3 DNA sequence: TGTGCCAGCAGAATCGGGGGGGACACTGAAGCTTTCTTT.